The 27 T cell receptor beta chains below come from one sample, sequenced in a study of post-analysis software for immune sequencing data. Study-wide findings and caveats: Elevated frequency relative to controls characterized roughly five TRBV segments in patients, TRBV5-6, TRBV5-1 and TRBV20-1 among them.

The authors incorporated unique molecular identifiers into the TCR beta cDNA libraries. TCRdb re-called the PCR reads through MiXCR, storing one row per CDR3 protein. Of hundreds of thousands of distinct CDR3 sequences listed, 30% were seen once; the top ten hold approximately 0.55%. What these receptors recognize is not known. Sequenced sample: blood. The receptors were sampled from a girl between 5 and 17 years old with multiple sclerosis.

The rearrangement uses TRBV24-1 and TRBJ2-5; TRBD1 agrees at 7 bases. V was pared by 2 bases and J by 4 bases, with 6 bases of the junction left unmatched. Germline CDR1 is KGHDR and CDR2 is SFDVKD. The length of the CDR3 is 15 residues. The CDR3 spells CATSDWQGGGETQYF. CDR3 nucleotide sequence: TGTGCCACCAGTGATTGGCAAGGGGGCGGAGAGACCCAGTACTTC.

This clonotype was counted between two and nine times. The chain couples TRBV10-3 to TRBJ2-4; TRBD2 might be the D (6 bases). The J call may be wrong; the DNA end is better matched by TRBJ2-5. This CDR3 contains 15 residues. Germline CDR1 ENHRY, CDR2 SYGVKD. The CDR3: CAISGPPAGQETQYF. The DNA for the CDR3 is TGTGCCATCAGTGGTCCCCCAGCGGGTCAAGAGACCCAGTACTTC.

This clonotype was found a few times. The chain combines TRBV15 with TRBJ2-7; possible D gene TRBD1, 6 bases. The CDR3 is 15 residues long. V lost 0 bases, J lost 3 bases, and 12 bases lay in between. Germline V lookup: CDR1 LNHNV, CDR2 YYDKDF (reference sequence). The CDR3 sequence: CATSRDLGAGYEQYF. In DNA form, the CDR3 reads TGTGCCACCAGCAGAGATTTGGGGGCCGGCTACGAGCAGTACTTC.

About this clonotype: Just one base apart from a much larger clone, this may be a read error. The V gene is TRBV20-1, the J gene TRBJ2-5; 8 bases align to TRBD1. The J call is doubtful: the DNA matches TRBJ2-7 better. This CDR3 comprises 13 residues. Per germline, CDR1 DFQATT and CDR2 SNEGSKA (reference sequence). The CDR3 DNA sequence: TGCAGTGCTAGGCGTGGACAGGGCTACGAGCAGTACTTC. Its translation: CSARRGQGYEQYF.

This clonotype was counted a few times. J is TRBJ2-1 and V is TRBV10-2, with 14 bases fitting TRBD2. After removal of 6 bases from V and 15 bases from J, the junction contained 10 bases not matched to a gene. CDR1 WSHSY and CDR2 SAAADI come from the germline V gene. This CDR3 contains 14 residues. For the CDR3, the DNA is TGCGCCAGCAGATGGGGGACTAGCGGGAGCACGCTGTTCTTC. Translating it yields CASRWGTSGSTLFF.

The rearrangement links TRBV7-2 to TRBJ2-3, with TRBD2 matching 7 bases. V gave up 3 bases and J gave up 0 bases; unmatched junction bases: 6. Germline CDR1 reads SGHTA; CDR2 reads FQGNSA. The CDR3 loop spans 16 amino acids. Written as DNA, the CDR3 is TGTGCCAGCAGCTTCGGGCTAGCGGAGAGCACAGATACGCAGTATTTT. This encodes CASSFGLAESTDTQYF. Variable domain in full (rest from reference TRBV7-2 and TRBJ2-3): GAGVSQSPSNKVTEKGKDVELRCDPISGHTALYWYRQSLGQGLEFLIYFQGNSAPDKSGLPSDRFSAERTGGSVSTLTIQRTQQEDSAVYLCASSFGLAESTDTQYFGPGTRLTVL.

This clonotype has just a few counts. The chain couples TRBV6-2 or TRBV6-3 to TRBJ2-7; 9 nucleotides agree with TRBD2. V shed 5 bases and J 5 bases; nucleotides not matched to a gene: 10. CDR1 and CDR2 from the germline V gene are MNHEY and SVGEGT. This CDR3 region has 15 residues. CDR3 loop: CASSIRASGAHEQYF. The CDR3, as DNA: TGTGCCAGCAGTATTCGGGCTAGCGGGGCCCACGAGCAGTACTTC.

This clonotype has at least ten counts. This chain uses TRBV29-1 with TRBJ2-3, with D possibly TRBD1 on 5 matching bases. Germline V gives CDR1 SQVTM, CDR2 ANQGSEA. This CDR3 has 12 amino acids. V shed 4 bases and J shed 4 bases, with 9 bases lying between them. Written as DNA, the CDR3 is TGCAGCGTTGGGACATTACCAGATACGCAGTATTTT. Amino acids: CSVGTLPDTQYF.

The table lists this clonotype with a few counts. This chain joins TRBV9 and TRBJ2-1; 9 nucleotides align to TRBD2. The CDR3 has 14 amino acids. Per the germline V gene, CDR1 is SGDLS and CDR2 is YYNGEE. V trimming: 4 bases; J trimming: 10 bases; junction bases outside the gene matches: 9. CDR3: CASSPGLARTEQFF. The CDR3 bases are TGTGCCAGCAGCCCCGGACTAGCGAGGACCGAGCAGTTCTTC. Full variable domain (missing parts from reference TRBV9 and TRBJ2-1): DSGVTQTPKHLITATGQRVTLRCSPRSGDLSVYWYQQSLDQGLQFLIQYYNGEERAKGNILERFSAQQFPDLHSELNLSSLELGDSALYFCASSPGLARTEQFFGPGTRLTVL.

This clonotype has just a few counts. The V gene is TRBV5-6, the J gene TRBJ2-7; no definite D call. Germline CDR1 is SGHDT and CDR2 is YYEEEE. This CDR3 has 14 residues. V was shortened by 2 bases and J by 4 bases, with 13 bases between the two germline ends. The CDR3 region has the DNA TGTGCCAGCAGCTTCTCTGGGCCAAGATACGAGCAGTACTTC. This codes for CASSFSGPRYEQYF.

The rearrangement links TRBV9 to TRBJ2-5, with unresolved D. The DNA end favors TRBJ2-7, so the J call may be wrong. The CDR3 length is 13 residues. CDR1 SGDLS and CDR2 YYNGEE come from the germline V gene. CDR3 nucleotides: TGTGCCAGCAGCGTACGTCCGGCTTCCGAGCAGTACTTC. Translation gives CASSVRPASEQYF.

The CDR3 nucleotides read TGCGCCAGCAGCCAAGTTTATCCAGGCCCCCTTGAAGCTTTCTTT. It specifies CASSQVYPGPLEAFF. The rearrangement uses TRBV4-1 and TRBJ1-1; D gene ambiguous. Trimming stripped 1 base from V and 7 bases from J, with 16 bases between. The V gene's germline CDR1 is MGHRA and CDR2 YSYEKL. This CDR3 spans 15 amino acids.

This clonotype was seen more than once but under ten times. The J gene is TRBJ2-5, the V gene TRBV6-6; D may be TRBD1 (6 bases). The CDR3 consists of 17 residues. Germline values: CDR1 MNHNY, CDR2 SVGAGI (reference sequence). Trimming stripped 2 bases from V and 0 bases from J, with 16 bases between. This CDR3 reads CASSYQGQGMYQETQYF. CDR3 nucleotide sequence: TGTGCCAGCAGTTACCAGGGGCAGGGAATGTACCAAGAGACCCAGTACTTC.

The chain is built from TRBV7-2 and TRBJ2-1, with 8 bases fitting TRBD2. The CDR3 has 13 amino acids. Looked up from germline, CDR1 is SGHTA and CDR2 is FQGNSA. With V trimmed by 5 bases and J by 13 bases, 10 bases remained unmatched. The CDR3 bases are TGTGCCAGCAGCCCAACACCTAGCGGGCTCCAGTTCTTC. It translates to CASSPTPSGLQFF.

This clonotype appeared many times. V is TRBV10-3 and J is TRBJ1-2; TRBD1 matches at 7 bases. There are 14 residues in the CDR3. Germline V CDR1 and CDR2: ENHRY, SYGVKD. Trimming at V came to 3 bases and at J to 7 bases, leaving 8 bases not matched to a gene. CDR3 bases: TGTGCCATCAGTGATAAACAAGGGGGCTTTGGCTACACCTTC. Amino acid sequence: CAISDKQGGFGYTF.

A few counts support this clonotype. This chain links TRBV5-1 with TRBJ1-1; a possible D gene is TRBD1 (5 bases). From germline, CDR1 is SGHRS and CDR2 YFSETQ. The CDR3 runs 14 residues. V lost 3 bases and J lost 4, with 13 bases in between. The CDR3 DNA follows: TGCGCCAGCAGCTCAGTCGGGGCGGGCACTGAAGCTTTCTTT. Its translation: CASSSVGAGTEAFF.

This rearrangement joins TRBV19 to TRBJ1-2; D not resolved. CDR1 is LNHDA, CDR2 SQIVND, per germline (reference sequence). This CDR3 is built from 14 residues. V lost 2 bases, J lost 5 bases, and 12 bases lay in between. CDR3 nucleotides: TGTGCCAGTAGTATAAGCTTGCAAGTTTATGGCTACACCTTC. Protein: CASSISLQVYGYTF.

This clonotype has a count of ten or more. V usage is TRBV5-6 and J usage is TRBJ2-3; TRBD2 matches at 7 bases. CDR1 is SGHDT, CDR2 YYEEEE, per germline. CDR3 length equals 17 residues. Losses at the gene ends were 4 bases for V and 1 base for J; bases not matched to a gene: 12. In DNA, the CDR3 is TGTGCCAGCAGCGCGGAACTTAGCGGGCTCGGCACAGATACGCAGTATTTT. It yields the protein CASSAELSGLGTDTQYF.

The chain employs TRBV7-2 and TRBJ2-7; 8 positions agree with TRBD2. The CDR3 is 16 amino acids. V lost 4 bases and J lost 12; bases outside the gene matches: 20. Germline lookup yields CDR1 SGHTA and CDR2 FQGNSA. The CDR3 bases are TGTGCCAGCAGCTCCCTCGGCGGGAGGTCGGGAGTACCCCGGTACTTC. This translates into CASSSLGGRSGVPRYF.

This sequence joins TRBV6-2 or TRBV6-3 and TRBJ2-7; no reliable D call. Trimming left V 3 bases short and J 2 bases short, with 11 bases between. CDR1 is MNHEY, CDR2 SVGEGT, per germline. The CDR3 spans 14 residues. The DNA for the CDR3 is TGTGCCAGCAGTTATATCCCCGTCGCCTACGAGCAGTACTTC. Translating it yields CASSYIPVAYEQYF.

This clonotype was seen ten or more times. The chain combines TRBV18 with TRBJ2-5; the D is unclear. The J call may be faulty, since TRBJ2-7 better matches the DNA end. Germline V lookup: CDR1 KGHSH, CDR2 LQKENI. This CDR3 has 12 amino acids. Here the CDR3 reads CASSPPSHEQYF. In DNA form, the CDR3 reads TGTGCCAGCTCACCACCGTCGCACGAGCAGTACTTC.

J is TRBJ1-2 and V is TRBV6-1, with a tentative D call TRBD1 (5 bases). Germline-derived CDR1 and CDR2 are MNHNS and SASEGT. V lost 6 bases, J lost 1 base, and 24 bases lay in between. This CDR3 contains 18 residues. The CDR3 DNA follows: TGTGCCAGCAGCCCTCCGGGGGGTCGAGGATCGGGTAACTATGGCTACACCTTC. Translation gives CASSPPGGRGSGNYGYTF.

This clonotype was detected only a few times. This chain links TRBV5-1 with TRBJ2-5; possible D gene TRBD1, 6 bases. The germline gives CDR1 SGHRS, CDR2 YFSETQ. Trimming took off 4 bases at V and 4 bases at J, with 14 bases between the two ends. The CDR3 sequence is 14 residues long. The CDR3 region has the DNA TGCGCCAGCAGCGGACAGCGAGTTGGAGAGACCCAGTACTTC. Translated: CASSGQRVGETQYF.

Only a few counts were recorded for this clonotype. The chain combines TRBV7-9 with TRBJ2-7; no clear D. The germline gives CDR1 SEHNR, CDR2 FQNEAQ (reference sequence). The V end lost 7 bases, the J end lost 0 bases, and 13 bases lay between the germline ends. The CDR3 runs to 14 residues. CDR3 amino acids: CASTLGGSSYEQYF. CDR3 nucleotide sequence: TGTGCCAGCACCTTGGGCGGTAGCTCCTACGAGCAGTACTTC.

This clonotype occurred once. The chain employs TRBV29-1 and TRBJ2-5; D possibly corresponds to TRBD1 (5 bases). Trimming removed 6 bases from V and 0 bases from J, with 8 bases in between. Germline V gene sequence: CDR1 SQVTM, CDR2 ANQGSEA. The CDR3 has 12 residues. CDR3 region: CSVKDNQETQYF. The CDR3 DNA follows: TGCAGCGTGAAGGACAACCAAGAGACCCAGTACTTC.

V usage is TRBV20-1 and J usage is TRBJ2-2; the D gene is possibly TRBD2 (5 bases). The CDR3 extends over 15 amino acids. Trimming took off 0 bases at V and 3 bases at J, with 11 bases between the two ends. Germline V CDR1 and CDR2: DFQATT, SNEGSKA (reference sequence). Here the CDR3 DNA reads TGCAGTGCTAGAGAATGGGCGCGGGACACCGGGGAGCTGTTTTTT. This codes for CSAREWARDTGELFF.

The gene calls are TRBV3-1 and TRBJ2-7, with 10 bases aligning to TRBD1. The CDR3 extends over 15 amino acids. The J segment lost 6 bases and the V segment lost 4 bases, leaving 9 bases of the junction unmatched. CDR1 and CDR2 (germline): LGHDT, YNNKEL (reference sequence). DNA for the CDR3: TGTGCCAGCAGCCTAATGACGGGACAGGGGAGCGAGCAGTACTTC. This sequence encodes CASSLMTGQGSEQYF.